The text below deals with one T cell receptor beta chain. Its target is not known. This sample stems from a study of cytomegalovirus exposure and HLA in healthy donors. CDR1 LGHNT and CDR2 FRNRAP come from the germline V gene. The CDR3 covers 14 residues. J gave up 3 bases and V 0 bases, and 2 bases lay outside the gene matches. Findings of the study overall: In vitro, three CMV-associated chains proved specific for CMV antigens. In a later analysis, the majority of CMV-associated beta chains seemingly showed HLA restriction.

Both 60 Vbeta primers and 13 Jbeta primers went into the PCR. TCRdb's table, derived via immunoSEQ multiplex PCR, lists solely in-frame clones and lacks some. Seen here are some 120,000 clones, more than 80% observed once, and the top ten hold more than 2.5%. The clonotype comes from a male donor in good health and CMV-seronegative. V and J are TRBV12-5 and TRBJ2-7; 7 bases are a match to TRBD2. The sequenced sample consisted of PBMCs. CDR3 in amino acids: CASGLVGGGYEQYF. The CDR3 coding sequence is TGTGCTAGTGGTTTGGTTGGGGGGGGCTACGAGCAGTACTTC.